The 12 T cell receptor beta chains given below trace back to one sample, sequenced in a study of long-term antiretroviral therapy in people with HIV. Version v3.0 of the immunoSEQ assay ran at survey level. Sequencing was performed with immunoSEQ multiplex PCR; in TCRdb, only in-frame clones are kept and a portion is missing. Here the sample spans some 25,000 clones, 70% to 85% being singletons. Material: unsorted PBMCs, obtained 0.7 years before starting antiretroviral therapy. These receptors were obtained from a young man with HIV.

This CDR3 is CASSSGGARDTQYF. Here the CDR3 DNA reads TGTGCCAGCAGCTCGGGCGGGGCCAGAGATACGCAGTATTTT. V is TRBV5-4 and J is TRBJ2-3; D is possibly TRBD2 (6 bases). The V gene's germline CDR1 is SGHNT and CDR2 YYREEE (reference sequence). The CDR3 spans 14 residues. Trimming removed 3 bases from V and 5 bases from J, with 13 bases in between.

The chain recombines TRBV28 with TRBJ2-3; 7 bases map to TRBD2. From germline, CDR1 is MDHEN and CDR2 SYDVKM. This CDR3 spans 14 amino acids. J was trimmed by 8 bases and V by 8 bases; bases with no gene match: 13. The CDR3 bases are TGTGCCAGCTTCCCCGGAGCGGGATGGGGTACGCAGTATTTT. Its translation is CASFPGAGWGTQYF.

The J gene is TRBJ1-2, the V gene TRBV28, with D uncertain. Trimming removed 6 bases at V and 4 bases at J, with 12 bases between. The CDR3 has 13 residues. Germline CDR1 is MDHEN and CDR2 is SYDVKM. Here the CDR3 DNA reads TGTGCCAGCAGACCGGGCGAGGGCTATGGCTACACCTTC. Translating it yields CASRPGEGYGYTF.

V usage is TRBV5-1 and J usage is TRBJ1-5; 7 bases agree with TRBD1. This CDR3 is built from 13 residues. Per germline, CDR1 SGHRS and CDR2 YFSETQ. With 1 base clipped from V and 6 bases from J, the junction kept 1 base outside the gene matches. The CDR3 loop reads CASSLTGAQPQHF. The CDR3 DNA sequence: TGCGCCAGCAGCTTGACAGGGGCTCAGCCCCAGCATTTT.

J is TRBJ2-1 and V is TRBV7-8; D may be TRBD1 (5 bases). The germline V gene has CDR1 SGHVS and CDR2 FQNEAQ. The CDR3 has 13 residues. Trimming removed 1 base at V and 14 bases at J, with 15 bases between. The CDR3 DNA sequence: TGTGCCAGCAGCTTAGAAACGACCCTAGGGGAGTTCTTC. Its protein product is CASSLETTLGEFF.

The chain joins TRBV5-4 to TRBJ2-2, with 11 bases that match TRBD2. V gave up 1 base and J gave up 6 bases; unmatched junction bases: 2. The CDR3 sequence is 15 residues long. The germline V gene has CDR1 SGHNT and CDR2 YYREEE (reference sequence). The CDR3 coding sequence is TGTGCCAGCAGCTTGTTAGCGGGGGGGGCCGGGGAGCTGTTTTTT. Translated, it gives CASSLLAGGAGELFF.

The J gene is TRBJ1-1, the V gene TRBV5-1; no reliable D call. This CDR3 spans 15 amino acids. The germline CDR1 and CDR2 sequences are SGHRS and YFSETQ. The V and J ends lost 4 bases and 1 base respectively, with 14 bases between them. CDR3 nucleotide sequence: TGCGCCAGCAGCCCCCGGGGTCAGCAGAACACTGAAGCTTTCTTT. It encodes CASSPRGQQNTEAFF.

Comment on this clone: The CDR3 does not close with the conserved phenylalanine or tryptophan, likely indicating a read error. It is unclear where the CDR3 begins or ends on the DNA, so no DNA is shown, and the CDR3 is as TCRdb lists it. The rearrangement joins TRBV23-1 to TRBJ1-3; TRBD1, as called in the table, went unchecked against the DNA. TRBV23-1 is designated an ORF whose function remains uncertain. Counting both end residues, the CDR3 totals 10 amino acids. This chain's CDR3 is CASTTRSEVA.

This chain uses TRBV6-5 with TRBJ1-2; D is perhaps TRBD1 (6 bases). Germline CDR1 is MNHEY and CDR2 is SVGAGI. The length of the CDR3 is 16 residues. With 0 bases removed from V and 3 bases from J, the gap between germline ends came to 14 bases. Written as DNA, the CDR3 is TGTGCCAGCAGTTACTCCCCGAGACAGGAGCACTATGGCTACACCTTC. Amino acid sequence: CASSYSPRQEHYGYTF.

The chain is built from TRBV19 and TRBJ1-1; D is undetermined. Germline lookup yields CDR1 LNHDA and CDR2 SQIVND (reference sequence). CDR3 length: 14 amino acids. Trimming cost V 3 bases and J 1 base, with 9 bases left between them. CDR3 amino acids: CASSIWQRNTEAFF. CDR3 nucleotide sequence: TGTGCCAGTAGTATCTGGCAGAGGAACACTGAAGCTTTCTTT.

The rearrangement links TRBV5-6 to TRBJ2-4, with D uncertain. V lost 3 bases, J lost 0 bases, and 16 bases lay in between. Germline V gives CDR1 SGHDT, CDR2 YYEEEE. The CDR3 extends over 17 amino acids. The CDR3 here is CASSSAQRLLAKNIQYF. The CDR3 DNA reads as TGTGCCAGCAGCTCGGCCCAGAGACTTCTAGCCAAAAACATTCAGTACTTC. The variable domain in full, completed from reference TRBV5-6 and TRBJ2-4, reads DAGVTQSPTHLIKTRGQQVTLRCSPKSGHDTVSWYQQALGQGPQFIFQYYEEEERQRGNFPDRFSGHQFPNYSSELNVNALLLGDSALYLCASSSAQRLLAKNIQYFGAGTRLSVL.

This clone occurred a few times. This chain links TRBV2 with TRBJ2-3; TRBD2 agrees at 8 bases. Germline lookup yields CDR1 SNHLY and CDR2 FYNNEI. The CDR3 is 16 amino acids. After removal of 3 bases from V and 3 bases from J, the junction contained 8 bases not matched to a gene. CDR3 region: CASSDAAGVGTDTQYF. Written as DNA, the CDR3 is TGTGCCAGCAGTGATGCAGCGGGGGTGGGTACAGATACGCAGTATTTT.